Shown below are 14 T cell receptor beta chains from a single sample sequenced in a study of cytomegalovirus exposure and HLA in healthy donors. Use of 60 Vbeta and 13 Jbeta primers characterized the PCR. Repertoires were generated with immunoSEQ multiplex PCR, while TCRdb's copy carries only in-frame clones and drops some. In the table there are about 150,000 clones, about four fifths of which are singletons. The sequenced sample consisted of PBMCs. The receptors were sampled from a man aged 45-65 years in good health and CMV-seropositive.

This clone appeared a single time. The chain joins TRBV27 to TRBJ2-3; TRBD1 is a possible D gene (6 bases). The germline V gene has CDR1 MNHEY and CDR2 SMNVEV (reference sequence). Trimming stripped 6 bases from V and 0 bases from J, with 16 bases between. The CDR3 spans 16 residues. CDR3 DNA: TGTGCCAGCAGCCCTTTGGGACAAAGCAGCACAGATACGCAGTATTTT. Translating gives CASSPLGQSSTDTQYF.

The chain couples TRBV27 to TRBJ1-1, with TRBD1 identical over 10 bases. The CDR3 length is 15 residues. Unmatched junction bases numbered 10, after V lost 7 bases and J lost 5 bases. Germline CDR1 MNHEY, CDR2 SMNVEV (reference sequence). The DNA of the CDR3 is TGTGCCAGCATGAGGGCGGGGACAGGGGTGACTGAAGCTTTCTTT. This encodes CASMRAGTGVTEAFF.

The genes are TRBV5-1 and TRBJ2-5; TRBD1 might be the D (6 bases). The germline V and J ends were trimmed by 0 bases and 1 base, with 13 bases remaining between them. The germline gives CDR1 SGHRS, CDR2 YFSETQ. CDR3 size: 16 residues. The CDR3 coding sequence is TGCGCCAGCAGCTTGGGAACAGGGCATCTCCAAGAGACCCAGTACTTC. This translates into CASSLGTGHLQETQYF.

V and J are TRBV4-1 and TRBJ2-1; 16 positions agree with TRBD2. Germline V CDR1 and CDR2: MGHRA, YSYEKL. The CDR3 is made up of 17 amino acids. J gave up 7 bases and V 4 bases, and 7 bases lay outside the gene matches. This CDR3 reads CASSPLGLAGGGNEQFF. CDR3 sequence (DNA): TGCGCCAGCAGCCCACTGGGACTAGCGGGAGGGGGGAATGAGCAGTTCTTC.

The table lists this clone with a few counts. The chain recombines TRBV4-1 with TRBJ2-3, with D unresolved. Germline V gene data show CDR1 as MGHRA and CDR2 as YSYEKL. This CDR3 spans 13 amino acids. The V end lost 2 bases, the J end lost 5 bases, and 8 bases lay between the germline ends. CDR3 amino acids: CASSQFFRDTQYF. CDR3 coding DNA: TGCGCCAGCAGCCAATTTTTCAGAGATACGCAGTATTTT.

The chain employs TRBV19 and TRBJ1-6; D perhaps matches TRBD1 (6 bases). Trimming cost V 6 bases and J 6 bases, with 12 bases left between them. There are 14 residues in the CDR3. Germline V gene sequence: CDR1 LNHDA, CDR2 SQIVND (reference sequence). In DNA form, the CDR3 reads TGTGCCAGTAGGAACAGGGCGCCTAATTCACCCCTCCACTTT. This codes for CASRNRAPNSPLHF.

The chain couples TRBV9 to TRBJ1-1, with TRBD1 matching 8 bases. The CDR3 is 22 amino acids. V shed 0 bases, J shed 2 bases, and the junction held 24 bases outside the gene matches. CDR1 is SGDLS, CDR2 YYNGEE, per germline. CDR3 region: CASSVAQGLTWGQVMGNTEAFF. As DNA, the CDR3 is TGTGCCAGCAGCGTAGCGCAAGGTTTGACTTGGGGACAGGTAATGGGTAACACTGAAGCTTTCTTT.

The J gene is TRBJ2-5, the V gene TRBV10-3; TRBD2 matches 10 bases. The germline CDR1 and CDR2 sequences are ENHRY and SYGVKD. CDR3 length equals 17 residues. J lost 4 bases, V lost 0 bases, and 8 bases had no gene match. Here the CDR3 reads CAISESESSGRGETQYF. The DNA for the CDR3 is TGTGCCATCAGTGAGTCAGAGTCTAGCGGGAGAGGAGAGACCCAGTACTTC.

The CDR3: CASSFRGSGNTIYF. CDR3 in DNA: TGTGCCAGCAGTTTCAGGGGCTCTGGAAACACCATATATTTT. The gene calls are TRBV28 and TRBJ1-3, with D maybe TRBD1 (6 bases). The germline gives CDR1 MDHEN, CDR2 SYDVKM. V dropped 3 bases and J dropped 0 bases, with 6 bases sitting between them. The CDR3 consists of 14 residues.

The chain has TRBV6-1 and TRBJ1-1; TRBD1 is a possible D gene (5 bases). V gave up 4 bases and J gave up 0 bases, with 12 bases separating them. Germline V gene data show CDR1 as MNHNS and CDR2 as SASEGT. The CDR3 is 15 amino acids. In DNA form, the CDR3 reads TGTGCCAGCAGTGCGTCAGGGCCCTTGAACACTGAAGCTTTCTTT. Translated: CASSASGPLNTEAFF.

This chain joins TRBV30 and TRBJ2-1, with D perhaps TRBD2 (6 bases). CDR3 length: 11 residues. CDR1 and CDR2 (germline): GTSNPN, SVGIG (reference sequence). CDR3 amino acids: CARGIYNEQFF. The DNA for the CDR3 is TGTGCGCGGGGAATATACAATGAGCAGTTCTTC.

This sequence joins TRBV30 and TRBJ2-7; TRBD2 agrees at 8 bases. CDR1 and CDR2 (germline): GTSNPN, SVGIG (reference sequence). Unmatched junction bases numbered 9, after V lost 0 bases and J lost 5 bases. The CDR3 is made up of 15 amino acids. CDR3 nucleotide sequence: TGTGCCTGGAGTGTTCCGGGACTAGGCACCGACGAGCAGTACTTC. This gives the protein CAWSVPGLGTDEQYF.

This rearrangement joins TRBV9 to TRBJ1-1; D gene unclear. CDR1 is SGDLS and CDR2 is YYNGEE in the germline V gene. This CDR3 has 13 residues. Trimming removed 0 bases at V and 8 bases at J, with 11 bases between. CDR3 sequence reads: CASSVGGVGEAFF. As DNA, the CDR3 is TGTGCCAGCAGCGTAGGAGGCGTCGGGGAAGCTTTCTTT.

The genes are TRBV5-6 and TRBJ2-1; 8 nucleotides match TRBD2. The CDR3 is 15 residues long. Germline V gives CDR1 SGHDT, CDR2 YYEEEE. The J segment lost 3 bases and the V segment lost 6 bases, leaving 8 bases of the junction unmatched. This chain's CDR3 is CASNAGGGNYNEQFF. CDR3 nucleotide sequence: TGTGCCAGCAATGCGGGGGGAGGAAACTACAATGAGCAGTTCTTC.